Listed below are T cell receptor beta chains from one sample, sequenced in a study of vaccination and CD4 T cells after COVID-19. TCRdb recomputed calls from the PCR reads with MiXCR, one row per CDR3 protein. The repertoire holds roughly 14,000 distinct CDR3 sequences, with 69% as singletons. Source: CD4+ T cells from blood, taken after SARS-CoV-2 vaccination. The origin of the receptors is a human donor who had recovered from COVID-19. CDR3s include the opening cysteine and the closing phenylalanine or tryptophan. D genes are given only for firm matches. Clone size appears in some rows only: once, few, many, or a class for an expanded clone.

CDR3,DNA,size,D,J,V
CASSLARAAGTSSYEQYF,TGTGCCAGCAGCTTAGCCCGGGCGGCAGGGACTAGCTCCTACGAGCAGTACTTC,-,TRBD2,TRBJ2-7,TRBV7-9
CASSQAGTRGGELFF,TGTGCTAGCAGCCAGGCAGGGACTCGAGGCGGGGAGCTGTTTTTT,few,-,TRBJ2-2,TRBV7-7
CASSFKIAEANEQFF,TGTGCCAGCAGCTTTAAAATAGCGGAGGCCAATGAGCAGTTCTTC,-,-,TRBJ2-1,TRBV7-2
CSARTGLSTYNSPLHF,TGCAGTGCAAGGACAGGGCTTAGCACCTATAATTCACCCCTCCACTTT,few,TRBD1,TRBJ1-6,TRBV20-1
CASSLFSQETQYF,TGTGCCAGCAGCTTGTTCTCACAAGAGACCCAGTACTTC,-,-,TRBJ2-5,TRBV7-3
CATAVGGSTDTQYF,TGTGCCACCGCCGTCGGAGGTAGCACAGATACGCAGTATTTT,medium-sized,-,TRBJ2-3,TRBV24-1
CASSESSGRWDTQYF,TGTGCCAGCAGTGAATCCAGCGGGAGGTGGGATACGCAGTATTTT,-,TRBD2,TRBJ2-3,TRBV25-1
CSAFKGDRRTYNSPLHF,TGCAGTGCCTTTAAGGGAGACAGGAGGACGTATAATTCACCCCTCCACTTT,-,-,TRBJ1-6,TRBV20-1
CASSADRDRTSWQYF,TGTGCCAGCAGTGCCGACAGAGACCGTACCAGCTGGCAGTACTTC,-,-,TRBJ2-7,TRBV27
CASSFGDRGGYTF,TGTGCCAGCAGCTTCGGGGACAGGGGAGGCTACACCTTC,-,TRBD1,TRBJ1-2,TRBV7-2
CARAPNPSYEQYF,TGTGCCAGAGCCCCGAATCCGTCCTACGAGCAGTACTTC,-,-,TRBJ2-7,TRBV19
CASSFQDADTQYF,TGTGCCAGCAGCTTCCAAGACGCAGATACGCAGTATTTT,-,-,TRBJ2-3,TRBV7-2
CSAEATGGYQETQYF,TGCAGTGCAGAAGCCACAGGGGGTTACCAAGAGACCCAGTACTTC,-,TRBD1,TRBJ2-5,TRBV20-1
CSASWGIQPQHF,TGCAGTGCTAGTTGGGGAATTCAGCCCCAGCATTTT,-,-,TRBJ1-5,TRBV20-1
CASTHSGPIWEQYF,TGTGCCAGCACCCATAGCGGTCCTATCTGGGAGCAGTACTTC,-,-,TRBJ2-7,TRBV6-1
CATSRQLDRLQFF,TGTGCCACCAGCAGGCAACTAGACAGATTACAGTTCTTC,-,-,TRBJ2-1,TRBV15
CATSRKNRPPTEAFF,TGTGCCACCAGCAGAAAAAACAGGCCTCCTACTGAAGCTTTCTTT,-,-,TRBJ1-1,TRBV15
CASNHGMNQSPQHF,TGTGCCAGTAATCATGGGATGAACCAGTCTCCCCAGCATTTT,few,-,TRBJ1-5,TRBV19
CASSFSYEQYF,TGTGCCAGCAGTTTTTCCTACGAGCAGTACTTC,-,-,TRBJ2-7,TRBV28
CASSLGWGTDTQYF,TGTGCCAGCAGTTTAGGATGGGGGACAGATACGCAGTATTTT,-,-,TRBJ2-3,TRBV27
CSARVPGQGRVTEAFF,TGCAGTGCTAGGGTCCCGGGACAGGGGCGCGTCACTGAAGCTTTCTTT,few,TRBD1,TRBJ1-1,TRBV20-1
CASRPTGEYGYTF,TGTGCCAGTAGACCGACAGGGGAATATGGCTACACCTTC,few,TRBD1,TRBJ1-2,TRBV19
CAWSVRDRVQPQHF,TGTGCCTGGAGTGTACGTGATCGGGTTCAGCCCCAGCATTTT,-,-,TRBJ1-5,TRBV30
CSAEDRAGNTIYF,TGCAGTGCTGAGGACAGGGCTGGAAACACCATATATTTT,-,TRBD1,TRBJ1-3,TRBV20-1
CAWSSGSSGSYEQYF,TGTGCCTGGAGTAGCGGGTCTAGCGGGAGTTACGAGCAGTACTTC,-,TRBD2,TRBJ2-7,TRBV30
CASSSDREGYEQYF,TGTGCCAGCAGTTCGGACAGGGAGGGGTACGAGCAGTACTTC,-,-,TRBJ2-7,TRBV6-5
CASRMTASGNTIYF,TGTGCCAGTAGGATGACAGCCTCTGGAAACACCATATATTTT,once,-,TRBJ1-3,TRBV19
CASRRSSLHNEQFF,TGTGCCAGCAGGAGGAGTAGCTTGCACAATGAGCAGTTCTTC,-,-,TRBJ2-1,TRBV2
CASSFQEYQPQHF,TGTGCCAGCAGTTTCCAGGAATATCAGCCCCAGCATTTT,-,-,TRBJ1-5,TRBV27
CASSLGRREPHPALTDTQYF,TGTGCCAGCAGTTTAGGGCGTCGTGAACCCCATCCGGCGCTAACAGATACGCAGTATTTT,-,-,TRBJ2-3,TRBV28
CSARDLAGGNEQYF,TGCAGTGCTAGAGATTTAGCGGGAGGGAACGAGCAGTACTTC,-,TRBD2,TRBJ2-7,TRBV20-1
CASTKQPGDEKLFF,TGTGCCAGCACCAAACAACCAGGGGATGAAAAACTGTTTTTT,-,-,TRBJ1-4,TRBV7-9
CASSYGSVTGELFF,TGTGCCAGCAGTTACGGCAGCGTCACCGGGGAGCTGTTTTTT,-,-,TRBJ2-2,TRBV12-3/TRBV12-4
CASSPGRRSETQYF,TGTGCCAGCAGCCCGGGACGGCGAAGCGAGACCCAGTACTTC,-,-,TRBJ2-5,TRBV7-9
CASSLIRGLSDTQYF,TGTGCCAGCAGTTTAATACGGGGGCTCTCAGATACGCAGTATTTT,-,-,TRBJ2-3,TRBV28
CSAKTGEDTQYF,TGCAGCGCTAAGACAGGGGAGGATACGCAGTATTTT,-,TRBD1,TRBJ2-3,TRBV29-1
CSAPLGGSNTGELFF,TGCAGTGCTCCGTTGGGCGGGAGTAACACCGGGGAGCTGTTTTTT,-,TRBD2,TRBJ2-2,TRBV20-1
CASSRDSGGVNTEAFF,TGTGCCAGCAGCCGGGACAGCGGTGGAGTGAACACTGAAGCTTTCTTT,-,TRBD1,TRBJ1-1,TRBV7-2
CSARVGQGRYTF,TGCAGTGCTAGAGTTGGACAGGGTCGCTACACCTTC,once,TRBD1,TRBJ1-2,TRBV20-1
CASNERTGLIYGYTF,TGTGCCAGCAATGAGCGGACAGGCCTAATCTATGGCTACACCTTC,few,TRBD1,TRBJ1-2,TRBV6-2/TRBV6-3
CASSPQGGVPRDGYTF,TGCGCCAGCAGCCCCCAGGGGGGAGTTCCTCGTGATGGCTACACCTTC,-,TRBD1,TRBJ1-2,TRBV5-1
CASSPTEWRLTNEQFF,TGTGCCAGCAGCCCGACCGAGTGGAGGCTGACCAATGAGCAGTTCTTC,-,-,TRBJ2-1,TRBV7-8
CASSQSKGAGEQYF,TGCGCCAGCAGTCAATCTAAGGGGGCGGGCGAGCAGTACTTC,-,TRBD1,TRBJ2-7,TRBV23-1